This entry concerns a single T cell receptor (beta chain). The sample is drawn from a study of blood T cell repertoires in COVID-19. The wider study: Sites in the United States, Italy and Spain provided acute and convalescent COVID-19 samples. PBMCs, B-cell-depleted T cells, or T cells were the source of the cDNA or gDNA that made up the material.

The V gene's germline CDR1 is SEHNR and CDR2 FQNEAQ (reference sequence). V lost 2 bases to trimming and J lost 6 bases; unmatched junction nucleotides: 12. The CDR3 extends over 17 amino acids. Original processing methods: Reference gene primer amplification gave estimated nucleated cell counts. Sequenced by immunoSEQ multiplex PCR; TCRdb stores in-frame clones only, minus some. Clone size and V and J calls were adopted from that table, with D and trimming inferred from the DNA. The sample consists of almost 70,000 clones, roughly three quarters of them appearing once. The V and J genes are TRBV7-9 and TRBJ2-5, with 10 bases that match TRBD1. Sequencing used peripheral blood. The receptor's source is a human donor in a cohort sampled during active COVID-19. In DNA, the CDR3 is TGTGCCAGCAGCTTACCTCGGACAGGGGGGGATACAAAGACCCAGTACTTC. Translated: CASSLPRTGGDTKTQYF.